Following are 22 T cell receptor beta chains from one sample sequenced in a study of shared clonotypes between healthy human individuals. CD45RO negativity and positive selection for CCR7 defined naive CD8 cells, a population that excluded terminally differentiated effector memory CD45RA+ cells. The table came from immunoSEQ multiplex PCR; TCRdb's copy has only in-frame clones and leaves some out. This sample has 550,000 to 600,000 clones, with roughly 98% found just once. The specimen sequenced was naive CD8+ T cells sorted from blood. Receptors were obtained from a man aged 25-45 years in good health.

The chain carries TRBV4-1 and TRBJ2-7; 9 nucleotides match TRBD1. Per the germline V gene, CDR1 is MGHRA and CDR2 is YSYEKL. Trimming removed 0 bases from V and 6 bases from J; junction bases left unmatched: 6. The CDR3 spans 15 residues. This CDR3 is CASSQEPGQGLEQYF. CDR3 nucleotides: TGCGCCAGCAGCCAAGAACCGGGACAGGGACTCGAGCAGTACTTC.

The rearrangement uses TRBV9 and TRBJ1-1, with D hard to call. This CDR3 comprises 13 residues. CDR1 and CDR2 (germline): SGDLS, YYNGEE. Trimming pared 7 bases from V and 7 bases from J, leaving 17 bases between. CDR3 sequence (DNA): TGTGCCAGCCGGCCTTTGAGGGCGGTTGAAGCTTTCTTT. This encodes CASRPLRAVEAFF.

This CDR3 reads CASSPGTSDTGELFF. The DNA for the CDR3 is TGTGCCAGCAGCCCCGGGACTAGTGATACCGGGGAGCTGTTTTTT. This chain connects TRBV7-9 to TRBJ2-2; 8 bases are a match to TRBD2. Germline V gene sequence: CDR1 SEHNR, CDR2 FQNEAQ (reference sequence). The CDR3 loop spans 15 amino acids. The J segment lost 5 bases and the V segment lost 5 bases, leaving 7 bases of the junction unmatched.

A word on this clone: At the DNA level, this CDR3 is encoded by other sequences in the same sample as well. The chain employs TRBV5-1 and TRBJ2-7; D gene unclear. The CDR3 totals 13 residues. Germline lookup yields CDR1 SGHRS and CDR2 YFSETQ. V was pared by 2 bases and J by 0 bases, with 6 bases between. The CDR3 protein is CASSFGTSYEQYF. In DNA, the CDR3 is TGCGCCAGCAGCTTCGGCACCTCCTACGAGCAGTACTTC.

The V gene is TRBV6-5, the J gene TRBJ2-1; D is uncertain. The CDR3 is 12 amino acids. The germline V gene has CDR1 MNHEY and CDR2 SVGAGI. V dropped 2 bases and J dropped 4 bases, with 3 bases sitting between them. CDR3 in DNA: TGTGCCAGCAGTTACGGTTACAATGAGCAGTTCTTC. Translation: CASSYGYNEQFF.

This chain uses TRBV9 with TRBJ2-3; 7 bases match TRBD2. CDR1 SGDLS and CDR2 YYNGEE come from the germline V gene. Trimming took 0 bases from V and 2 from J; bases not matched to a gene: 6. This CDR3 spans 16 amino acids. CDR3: CASSVGSREATDTQYF. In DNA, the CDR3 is TGTGCCAGCAGCGTAGGTAGCCGGGAGGCCACAGATACGCAGTATTTT.

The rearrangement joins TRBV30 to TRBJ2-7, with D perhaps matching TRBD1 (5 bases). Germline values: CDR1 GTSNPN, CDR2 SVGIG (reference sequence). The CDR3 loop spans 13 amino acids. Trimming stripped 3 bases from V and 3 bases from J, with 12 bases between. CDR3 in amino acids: CAWRTAQGYEQYF. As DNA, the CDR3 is TGTGCCTGGAGGACAGCTCAAGGCTACGAGCAGTACTTC.

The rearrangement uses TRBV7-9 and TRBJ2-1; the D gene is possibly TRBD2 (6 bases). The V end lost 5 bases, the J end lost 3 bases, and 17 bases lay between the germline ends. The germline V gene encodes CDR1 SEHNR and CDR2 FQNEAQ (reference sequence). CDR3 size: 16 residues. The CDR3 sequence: CASSPKVAVLYNEQFF. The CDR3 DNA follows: TGTGCCAGCAGCCCCAAAGTAGCGGTCCTCTACAATGAGCAGTTCTTC.

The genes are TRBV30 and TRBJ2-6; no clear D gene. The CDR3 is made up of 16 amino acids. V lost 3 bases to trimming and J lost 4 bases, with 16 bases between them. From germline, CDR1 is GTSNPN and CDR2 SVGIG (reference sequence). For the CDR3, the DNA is TGTGCCTGGAGGGCGCGAGAGGCCAGGGGGGCCAACGTCCTGACTTTC. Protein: CAWRAREARGANVLTF.

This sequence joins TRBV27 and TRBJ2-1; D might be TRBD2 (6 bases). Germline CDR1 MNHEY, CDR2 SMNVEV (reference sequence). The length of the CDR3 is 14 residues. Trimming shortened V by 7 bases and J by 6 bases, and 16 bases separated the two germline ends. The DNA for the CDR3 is TGTGCCAGCAACCCCGGGGGTTGGGGCAATGAGCAGTTCTTC. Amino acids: CASNPGGWGNEQFF.

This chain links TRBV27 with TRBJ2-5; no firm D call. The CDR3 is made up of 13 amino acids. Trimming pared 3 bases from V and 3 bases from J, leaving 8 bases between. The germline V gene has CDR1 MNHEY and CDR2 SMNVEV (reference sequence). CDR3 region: CASSFTREETQYF. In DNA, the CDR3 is TGTGCCAGCAGTTTCACTCGGGAAGAGACCCAGTACTTC.

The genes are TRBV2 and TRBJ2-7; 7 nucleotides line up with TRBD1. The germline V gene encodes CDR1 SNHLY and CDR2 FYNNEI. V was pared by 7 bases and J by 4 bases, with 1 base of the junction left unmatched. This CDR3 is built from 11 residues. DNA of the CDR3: TGTGCCAGCACGGACAGGTACGAGCAGTACTTC. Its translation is CASTDRYEQYF.

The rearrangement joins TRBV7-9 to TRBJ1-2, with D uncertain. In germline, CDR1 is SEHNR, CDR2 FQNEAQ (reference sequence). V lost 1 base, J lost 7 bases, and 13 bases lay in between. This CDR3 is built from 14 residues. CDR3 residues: CASSLGSGVGGYTF. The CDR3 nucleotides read TGTGCCAGCAGCTTAGGATCGGGAGTTGGTGGCTACACCTTC.

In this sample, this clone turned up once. This CDR3 reads CASSGLTSYEQYF. CDR3 coding DNA: TGCGCCAGCAGTGGCCTCACATCCTACGAGCAGTACTTC. The V and J genes are TRBV10-2 and TRBJ2-7; D is unclear. The CDR3 sequence is 13 residues long. Trimming stripped 4 bases from V and 1 base from J, with 8 bases between. Germline loops: CDR1 WSHSY, CDR2 SAAADI.

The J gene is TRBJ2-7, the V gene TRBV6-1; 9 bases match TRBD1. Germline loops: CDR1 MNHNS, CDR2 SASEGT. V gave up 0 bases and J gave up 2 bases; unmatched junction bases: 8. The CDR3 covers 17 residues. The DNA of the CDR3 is TGTGCCAGCAGTGAAGCGCTTCTGGGACAGGGTGCCTACGAGCAGTACTTC. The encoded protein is CASSEALLGQGAYEQYF.

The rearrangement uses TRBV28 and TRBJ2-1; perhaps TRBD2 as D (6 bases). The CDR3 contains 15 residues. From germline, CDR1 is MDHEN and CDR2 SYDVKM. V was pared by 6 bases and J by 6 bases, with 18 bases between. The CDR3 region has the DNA TGTGCCAGCAGCCGTAGACTAGTACAACCCAATGAGCAGTTCTTC. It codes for CASSRRLVQPNEQFF.

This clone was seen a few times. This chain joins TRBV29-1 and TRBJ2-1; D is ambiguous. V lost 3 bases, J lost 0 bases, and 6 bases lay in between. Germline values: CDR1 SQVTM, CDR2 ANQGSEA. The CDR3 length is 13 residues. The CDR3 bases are TGCAGCGTTGACAGGAGCTCCTACAATGAGCAGTTCTTC. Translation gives CSVDRSSYNEQFF.

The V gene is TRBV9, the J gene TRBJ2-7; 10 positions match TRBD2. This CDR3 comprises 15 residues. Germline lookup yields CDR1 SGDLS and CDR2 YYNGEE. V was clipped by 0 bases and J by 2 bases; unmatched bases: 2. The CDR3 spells CASSVEGTSAYEQYF. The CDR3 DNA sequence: TGTGCCAGCAGCGTAGAGGGGACTAGCGCCTACGAGCAGTACTTC. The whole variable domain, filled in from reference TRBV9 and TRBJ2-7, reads DSGVTQTPKHLITATGQRVTLRCSPRSGDLSVYWYQQSLDQGLQFLIQYYNGEERAKGNILERFSAQQFPDLHSELNLSSLELGDSALYFCASSVEGTSAYEQYFGPGTRLTVT.

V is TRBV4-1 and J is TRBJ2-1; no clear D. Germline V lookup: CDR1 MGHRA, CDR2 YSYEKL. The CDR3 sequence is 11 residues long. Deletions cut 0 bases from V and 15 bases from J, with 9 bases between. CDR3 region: CASSQDLRSFF. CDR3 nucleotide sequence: TGCGCCAGCAGCCAAGATCTAAGGTCGTTCTTC.

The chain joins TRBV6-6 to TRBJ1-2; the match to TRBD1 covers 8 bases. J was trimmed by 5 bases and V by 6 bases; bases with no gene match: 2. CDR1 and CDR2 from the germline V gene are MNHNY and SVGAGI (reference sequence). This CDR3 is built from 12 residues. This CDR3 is CASRDREYGYTF. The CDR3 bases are TGTGCCAGCAGGGACAGGGAATATGGCTACACCTTC.

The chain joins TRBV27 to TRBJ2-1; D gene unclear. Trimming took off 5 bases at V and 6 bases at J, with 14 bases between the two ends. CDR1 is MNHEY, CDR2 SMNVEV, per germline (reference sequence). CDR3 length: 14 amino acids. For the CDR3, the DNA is TGTGCCAGCAGTCCTCGAGGAAGAGCCAATGAGCAGTTCTTC. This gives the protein CASSPRGRANEQFF.

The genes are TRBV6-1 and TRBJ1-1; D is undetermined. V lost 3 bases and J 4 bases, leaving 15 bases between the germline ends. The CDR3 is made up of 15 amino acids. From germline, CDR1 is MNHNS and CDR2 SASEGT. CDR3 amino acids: CASSDFVTPRTEAFF. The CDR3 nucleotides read TGTGCCAGCAGTGATTTCGTGACACCACGCACTGAAGCTTTCTTT.